The clone carrying this T cell receptor beta chain was seen repeatedly, ten times or more. A junction boundary mismatches the germline segment, possibly from a read error. TCRdb analysed the 5' RACE reads with MiXCR anew, one entry per CDR3 protein. Here the sample spans 60,000 to 70,000 distinct CDR3 sequences, 16% being singletons. The data stem from a study of T cells of healthy individuals. This receptor was identified in a human donor in good health.

CDR3 residues: CASSTPSAREDQVF. CDR3 bases: TGTGCCAGCAGTACACCGTCCGCGCGGGAAGACCAGGTCTTC. The chain recombines TRBV28 with TRBJ2-1, with D possibly matching TRBD2 (6 bases). The CDR3 totals 14 residues. Germline CDR1 reads MDHEN; CDR2 reads SYDVKM.